Listed below are T cell receptor beta chains from one sample, sequenced in a study of blood T cells in healthy people across ages. TCRdb used MiXCR to reprocess the 5' RACE reads, holding one entry per CDR3 protein. The sample has roughly 900,000 distinct CDR3 sequences, about 30% seen once; the top ten hold roughly 17%. Material for sequencing was blood. The source of these receptors is a woman of 80 years or more in good health. CDR3s include the opening cysteine and the closing phenylalanine or tryptophan.

>TRBV27
CASSWKGQGYEQYF
>TRBV5-1
CARGQAYEQYF
>TRBV5-1
CASSLSFDGYTF
>TRBV11-3
CASSPEGVWGYTF
>TRBV6-1
CASSEGVGQAPQTRYGYTF
>TRBV7-2
CASSSLMWGGVYEQYF
>TRBV20-1
CSAPPAAGYGYTF
>TRBV6-1
CASSVGVGQGVNEQFF
>TRBV10-3
CAISGQNQPQHF
>TRBV7-9
CASSLAAETQYF
>TRBV7-2
CAGSADSQETQYF
>TRBV11-2
CASSLERQSDGYTF
>TRBV9
CASSGYRGPQGGNTEAFF
>TRBV7-2
CASSLDKLAGETQYF
>TRBV5-4
CASSLDQPGELFF
>TRBV5-4
CASSSPRGMSGELFF
>TRBV20-1
CSADGDNMNTEAFF
>TRBV6-1
CASSEFDGALSGNTIYF
>TRBV20-1
CSAPVAGGRLNEQFF
>TRBV30
CAWSLSGVQGPQHF
>TRBV4-1
CASSQDGPLRLADTQYF
>TRBV7-2
CASSPNRDRGNIQYF
>TRBV20-1
CSAYLAGGIGEQFF
>TRBV7-2
CASSLSEVQPQHF
>TRBV20-1
CSASGDTQYF
>TRBV20-1
CSARVGARQGGSYEQYF
>TRBV7-2
CASSRAKGAGELFF
>TRBV14
CASSQPGTGIYEQYF
>TRBV12-3/TRBV12-4
CASSQHLGVSYGYTF
>TRBV6-5
CASSSPFSGNEQFF
>TRBV7-8
CASSWGGGEETQYF
>TRBV12-3/TRBV12-4
CASSGLGHNTGELFF
>TRBV14
CASSQSPHRLYGYTF
>TRBV7-2
CASSLLLAGGPVETQYF
>TRBV18
CASSPLRDRGIQETQYF
>TRBV19
CASSSWDRGVSRGYTF
>TRBV2
CASSYEGIGELFF
>TRBV3-1
CASSQDGTSVDTQYF
>TRBV12-3/TRBV12-4
CASSPGLAGANEQFF
>TRBV7-2
CASSPRGRSSYNEQFF
>TRBV7-9
CASGSGGATSTDTQYF
>TRBV7-2
CASSLGPDYGYTF
>TRBV15
CATSRPLLQGKSYGYTF
>TRBV7-8
CASSPGLAGFSDTQYF
>TRBV10-3
CATSGAGGNNEQFF
>TRBV7-2
CASSPVGLAIGRNERFF
>TRBV25-1
CASSDHSGGISETQYF
>TRBV7-2
CASSPRGGGDLSSYNEQFF
>TRBV7-8
CASSLFLGRGNTDTQYF
>TRBV20-1
CSASVRMQETQYF